The clone carrying this T cell receptor beta chain was observed many times. The antigen is not known. Compared with germline, one end of the junction differs, possibly owing to a read error. These data are taken from a study of identical twins. Template switching, a step in the protocol, added a universal primer site, and cDNA carried unique molecular identifiers. MiXCR was run by TCRdb on the 5' RACE reads, yielding one entry per CDR3 protein. This sample has a few hundred thousand distinct CDR3 sequences, with more than 9% found just once. CDR3 length equals 12 residues. Germline lookup yields CDR1 SGHTA and CDR2 FQGNSA. Study results and limitations: Clonotypes of the beta chain that were abundant in cord blood carried fewer insertions (memory repertoires showed none).

These data also featured in a second study, about yellow fever vaccine responses in identical twins. According to that study: As reported, the vaccine T cell response of twins seemed partly convergent and partly personalized.

The rearrangement joins TRBV7-2 to TRBJ2-1; 7 nucleotides match TRBD2. This receptor was taken from a woman between 18 and 30 years old in good health. Sequenced: PBMCs. DNA for the CDR3: TGTGCCAGCAGCTTTCTCCGGGACTATTATCTCTTC. It yields the protein CASSFLRDYYLF.